The 5 T cell receptor beta chains below come from one sample, sequenced in a study of cytomegalovirus exposure and HLA in healthy donors. Profiling relied on immunoSEQ multiplex PCR, and the TCRdb table lists in-frame clones only, not all of them. The repertoire has about 44,000 clones, over 85% of them found once; the top ten carry roughly 2%. The specimen sequenced was PBMCs. These TCRs come from a woman in her late teens or twenties in good health and CMV-seronegative.

The chain carries TRBV30 and TRBJ2-6; no definite D call. Germline CDR1 GTSNPN, CDR2 SVGIG (reference sequence). Trimming took off 2 bases at V and 4 bases at J, with 12 bases between the two ends. The CDR3 spans 15 residues. CDR3 loop: CAWSPTEAGANVLTF. For the CDR3, the DNA is TGTGCCTGGAGTCCCACTGAGGCCGGGGCCAACGTCCTGACTTTC. The full variable domain, rest sourced from reference TRBV30 and TRBJ2-6, is SQTIHQWPATLVQPVGSPLSLECTVEGTSNPNLYWYRQAAGRGLQLLFYSVGIGQISSEVPQNLSASRPQDRQFILSSKKLLLSDSGFYLCAWSPTEAGANVLTFGAGSRLTVL.

The CDR3 DNA reads as TGTGCCAGCAGCTTATTGGGGGCGGCGTACGAGCAGTACTTC. As protein: CASSLLGAAYEQYF. The chain couples TRBV7-2 to TRBJ2-7, with TRBD1 as a possible D gene (6 bases). Trimming cost V 2 bases and J 4 bases, with 12 bases left between them. CDR3 size: 14 residues. Germline CDR1 SGHTA, CDR2 FQGNSA.

The chain couples TRBV10-2 to TRBJ2-5, with 8 positions matching TRBD2. Germline CDR1 is WSHSY and CDR2 is SAAADI. The CDR3 is 15 amino acids. The V segment lost 6 bases and the J segment 4 bases; nucleotides outside the gene matches: 10. Written as DNA, the CDR3 is TGCGCCAGCAGATCCGGACTAGCTGCGGGAGAGACCCAGTACTTC. Its translation: CASRSGLAAGETQYF.

This rearrangement joins TRBV18 to TRBJ2-2; 12 nucleotides match TRBD2. Germline V gene data show CDR1 as KGHSH and CDR2 as LQKENI. V lost 3 bases and J lost 2; bases outside the gene matches: 7. The CDR3 runs to 18 residues. The CDR3 bases are TGTGCCAGCTCACCTACTGGACTAGCGGGGACAAACACCGGGGAGCTGTTTTTT. It codes for CASSPTGLAGTNTGELFF.

A single count supports this clone. This sequence joins TRBV28 and TRBJ2-5; 8 bases map to TRBD2. Germline CDR1 is MDHEN and CDR2 is SYDVKM. The length of the CDR3 is 16 residues. Trimming took 2 bases from V and 4 from J; bases not matched to a gene: 9. The CDR3 region has the DNA TGTGCCAGCAGTTTACGGGCTAGCGGGTTTGGAGAGACCCAGTACTTC. Amino acids: CASSLRASGFGETQYF.